This T cell receptor beta chain was observed in a study of cytomegalovirus exposure and HLA in healthy donors. The study's findings and limits: Cytomegalovirus-associated status was assigned to 164 TCR beta chains. Of the V segments, some could not be distinguished, including TRBV6-2 and TRBV6-3, and were excluded. In a later analysis, a missense DCLRE1C variant was linked to TCR beta V- and J-gene trimming.

Trimming shortened V by 0 bases and J by 2 bases, and 11 bases separated the two germline ends. The CDR3 sequence is 15 residues long. Germline-derived CDR1 and CDR2 are SGHNT and YYREEE (reference sequence). Details on this clone: What it binds is not known.

The PCR employed 60 Vbeta primers together with 13 Jbeta primers. Per the authors' pipeline: In a later analysis, of some 80 million unique beta chains, about 12 million appeared in at least two donors. Profiling relied on immunoSEQ multiplex PCR, and the TCRdb table lists in-frame clones only, not all of them. V, J and clone size were drawn from that table, and D and trimming were deduced from the DNA. The sample lists 130,000 to 150,000 clones, 73% seen once, with around 14% in the top ten. The receptor was derived from a human donor in good health. V usage is TRBV5-4 and J usage is TRBJ2-5, with D possibly being TRBD1 (6 bases). The sample comprised PBMCs. In nucleotides, the CDR3 is TGTGCCAGCAGCTTGGCCCGACAGGTGCAAGAGACCCAGTACTTC. It is translated as CASSLARQVQETQYF.